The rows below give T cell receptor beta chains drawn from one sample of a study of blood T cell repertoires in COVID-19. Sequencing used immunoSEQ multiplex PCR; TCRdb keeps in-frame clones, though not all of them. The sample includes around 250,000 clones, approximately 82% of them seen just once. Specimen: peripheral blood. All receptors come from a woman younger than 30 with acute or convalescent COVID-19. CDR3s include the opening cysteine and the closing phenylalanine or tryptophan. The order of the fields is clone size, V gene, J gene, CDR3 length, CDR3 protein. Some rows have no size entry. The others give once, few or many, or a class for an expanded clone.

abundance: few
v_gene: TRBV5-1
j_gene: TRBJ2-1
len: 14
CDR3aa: CASSTGTYYNEQFF

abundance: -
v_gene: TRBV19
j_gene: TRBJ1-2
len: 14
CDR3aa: CASSMRGRSYGYTF

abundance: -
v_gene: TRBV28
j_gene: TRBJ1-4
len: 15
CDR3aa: CASTESGFGNEKLFF

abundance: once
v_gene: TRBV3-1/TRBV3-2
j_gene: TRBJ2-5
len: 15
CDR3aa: CASSQTAGGGETQYF

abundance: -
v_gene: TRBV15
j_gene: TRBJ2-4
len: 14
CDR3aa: CATLLAGAKNIQYF

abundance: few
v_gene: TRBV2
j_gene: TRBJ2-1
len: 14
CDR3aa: CASILSLSYNEQFF

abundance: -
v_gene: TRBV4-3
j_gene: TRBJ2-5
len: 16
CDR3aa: CASSQGSRAAGETQYF

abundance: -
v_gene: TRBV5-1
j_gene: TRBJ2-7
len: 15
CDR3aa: CASSPGQASSYEQYF

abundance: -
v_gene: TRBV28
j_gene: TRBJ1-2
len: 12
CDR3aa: CASSSQGSGYTF

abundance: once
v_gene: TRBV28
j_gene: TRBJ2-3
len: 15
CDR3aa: CASSLYGSVADTQYF

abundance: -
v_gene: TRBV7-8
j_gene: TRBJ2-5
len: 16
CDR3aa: CASATWGRVRTETQYF

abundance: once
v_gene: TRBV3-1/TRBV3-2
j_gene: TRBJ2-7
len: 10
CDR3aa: CASGSYEQYF

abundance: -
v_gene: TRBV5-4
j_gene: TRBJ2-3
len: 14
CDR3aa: CASSLGDSGDTQYF

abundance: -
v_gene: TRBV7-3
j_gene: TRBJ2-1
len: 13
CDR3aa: CASSLGRSNEQFF

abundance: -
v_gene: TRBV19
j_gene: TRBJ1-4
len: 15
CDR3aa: CASSPLGGLNEKLFF

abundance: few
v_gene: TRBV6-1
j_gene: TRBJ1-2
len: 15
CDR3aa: CASSEGRGAAYGYTF

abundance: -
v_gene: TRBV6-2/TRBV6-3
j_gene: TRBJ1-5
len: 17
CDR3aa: CASSRGTVAYSNQPQHF

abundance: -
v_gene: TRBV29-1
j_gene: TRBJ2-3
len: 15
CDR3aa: CSVTLRGRAPDTQYF

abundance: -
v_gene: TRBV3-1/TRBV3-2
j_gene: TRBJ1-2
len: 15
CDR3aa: CASSHTERVWYGYTF

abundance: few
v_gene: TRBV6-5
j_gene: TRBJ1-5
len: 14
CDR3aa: CASSQGQMNQPQHF

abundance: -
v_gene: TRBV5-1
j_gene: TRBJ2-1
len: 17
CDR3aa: CASSLLTSDRGWNEQFF

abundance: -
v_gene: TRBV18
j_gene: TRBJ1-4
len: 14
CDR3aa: CASSPGTGREKLFF